This T cell receptor beta chain derives from a study of T-cell reconstitution after alpha-beta-depleted transplantation in children. Study outcomes and limitations: When one year had passed after transplant, most T-cell counts and diversity came from newly produced T cells. Expanded graft clones numbering several hundred reportedly gave rise to alpha-beta T cells about two months after transplant. Recipient T cells and thymic progenitors that survived gave rise to the high TCRbeta diversity observed at day 60 in some patients.

Comments on this clonotype: Antigen unknown.

Preparation of the TCRbeta library was carried out with unique molecular identifiers. TCRdb reanalysed the PCR reads using MiXCR and keeps one entry per CDR3 protein. The repertoire has approximately 500,000 distinct CDR3 sequences, 27% of them found once; the top ten carry 30% to 40%. The sample was PBMCs, taken before TCRalphabeta/CD19-depleted stem cell transplant. The TCR comes from a boy under three years old with Wiskott-Aldrich syndrome, due to receive a stem cell transplant.

Written as DNA, the CDR3 is TGTGCCAGCAGTGGGGACTACCGCTCCTACAATGAGCAGTTCTTC. This gives the protein CASSGDYRSYNEQFF. The rearrangement links TRBV12-3 or TRBV12-4 to TRBJ2-1; 7 bases line up with TRBD2. The CDR3 is made up of 15 amino acids. V was clipped by 5 bases and J by 0 bases; unmatched bases: 4.